A single sample is the source of the 5 T cell receptor beta chains below, sequenced in a study of blood T cell repertoires in COVID-19. Generated by immunoSEQ multiplex PCR, the TCRdb table keeps only in-frame clones and is missing some. The sample carries 150,000 or so clones, about 80% recorded once. The specimen sequenced was peripheral blood. Every receptor here comes from a woman aged 60-70 years with acute or convalescent COVID-19.

In DNA, the CDR3 is TGTGCCAGTAGTATCGGACTAGCGGGGGTCTACAATGAGCAGTTCTTC. Translation gives CASSIGLAGVYNEQFF. The rearrangement uses TRBV19 and TRBJ2-1; the match to TRBD2 covers 13 bases. Germline V gives CDR1 LNHDA, CDR2 SQIVND (reference sequence). This CDR3 contains 16 residues. The ends lost 3 bases at V and 3 bases at J; junction bases unmatched: 2.

This chain uses TRBV25-1 with TRBJ2-7, with D perhaps TRBD2 (6 bases). This CDR3 is 17 amino acids long. The V gene lost 4 bases and the J gene lost 0 bases, with 19 bases spanning the gap. Per germline, CDR1 MGHDK and CDR2 SYGVNS. This chain's CDR3 is CASSAGLIAGSSYEQYF. The CDR3 DNA follows: TGTGCCAGCAGTGCGGGGCTCATCGCGGGGAGCTCCTACGAGCAGTACTTC.

The chain combines TRBV12-3 or TRBV12-4 with TRBJ2-5; 7 nucleotides agree with TRBD2. This CDR3 region has 13 residues. Losses at the gene ends were 5 bases for V and 5 bases for J; bases not matched to a gene: 5. The CDR3 loop is CASSPSGGETQYF. For the CDR3, the DNA is TGTGCCAGCAGTCCTAGCGGCGGTGAGACCCAGTACTTC.

This clone showed up just once. The chain links TRBV5-1 to TRBJ2-5; 9 bases match TRBD1. With V trimmed by 0 bases and J by 8 bases, 5 bases remained unmatched. The germline V gene encodes CDR1 SGHRS and CDR2 YFSETQ. The CDR3 length is 14 residues. This CDR3 reads CASSLEGTGYTQYF. The CDR3 DNA follows: TGCGCCAGCAGCTTGGAGGGGACAGGGTATACCCAGTACTTC.

V usage is TRBV10-2 and J usage is TRBJ1-5; D ambiguous. Germline assignment: CDR1 WSHSY and CDR2 SAAADI. V lost 4 bases to trimming and J lost 2 bases, with 6 bases between them. The CDR3 is 13 amino acids. The CDR3 DNA sequence: TGCGCCAGCAGTGCAACTGGCAATCAGCCCCAGCATTTT. Translated, it gives CASSATGNQPQHF.